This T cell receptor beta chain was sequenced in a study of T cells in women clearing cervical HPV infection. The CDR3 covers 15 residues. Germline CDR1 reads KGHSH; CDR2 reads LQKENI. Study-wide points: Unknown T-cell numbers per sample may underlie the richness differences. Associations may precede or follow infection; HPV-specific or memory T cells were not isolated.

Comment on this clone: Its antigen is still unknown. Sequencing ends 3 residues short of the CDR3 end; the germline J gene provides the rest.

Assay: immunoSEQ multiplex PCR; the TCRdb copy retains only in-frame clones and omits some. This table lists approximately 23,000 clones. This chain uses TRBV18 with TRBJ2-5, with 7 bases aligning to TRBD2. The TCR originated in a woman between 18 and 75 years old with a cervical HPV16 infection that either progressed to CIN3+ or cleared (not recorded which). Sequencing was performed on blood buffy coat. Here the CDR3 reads CASSLSLAATDTQYF. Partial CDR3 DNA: TGTGCCAGCTCCCTCTCGCTAGCGGCCACAGATACC.